This T cell receptor beta chain is drawn from a study of T-cell memory formation after mild COVID-19. TCRdb reanalysed the 5' RACE reads using MiXCR and keeps one entry per CDR3 protein. The table lists around 53,000 distinct CDR3 sequences, 12% of them singletons, with approximately 24% in the top ten. There are 16 residues in the CDR3. Per germline, CDR1 KGHDR and CDR2 SFDVKD. Deletions cut 2 bases from V and 1 base from J, with 11 bases between. The TCR originated in a man aged 18 to 30 who had mild COVID-19 (a few samples of this study predate the infection). Cell type and time point are not known. This chain links TRBV24-1 with TRBJ1-5, with a tentative D call TRBD1 (6 bases). The sequenced sample was PBMCs or a T cell subset sorted from them (not recorded which). The CDR3 reads CATSDSARGSNQPQHF. CDR3 nucleotide sequence: TGTGCCACCAGTGATTCCGCCAGGGGAAGCAATCAGCCCCAGCATTTT.